This T cell receptor (beta chain) is from a study of T cells in Graves' hyperthyroidism and ophthalmopathy. The V end lost 5 bases, the J end lost 5 bases, and 9 bases lay between the germline ends. Germline CDR1 is MNHNS and CDR2 is SASEGT. The CDR3 runs to 12 residues. TCR beta CDR3 regions were amplified from RNA. A first-round RT-PCR of the TCR CDR3 used the HTBI primer set. MiXCR was run by TCRdb on the multiplex PCR reads, yielding one entry per CDR3 protein. This sample has approximately 330,000 distinct CDR3 sequences; around 15% occur once, and the top ten carry 34%. This clonotype was counted many times. Pregnant or lactating patients were excluded, as were those with uncontrolled infection or other autoimmune disease.

The TCR was taken from a woman in her thirties or forties with Graves' ophthalmopathy. The sample comprised blood. The rearrangement uses TRBV6-1 and TRBJ1-2; unclear D gene. Here the CDR3 DNA reads TGTGCCAGCAGTTTCCGAACGTATGGCTACACCTTC. As protein: CASSFRTYGYTF.